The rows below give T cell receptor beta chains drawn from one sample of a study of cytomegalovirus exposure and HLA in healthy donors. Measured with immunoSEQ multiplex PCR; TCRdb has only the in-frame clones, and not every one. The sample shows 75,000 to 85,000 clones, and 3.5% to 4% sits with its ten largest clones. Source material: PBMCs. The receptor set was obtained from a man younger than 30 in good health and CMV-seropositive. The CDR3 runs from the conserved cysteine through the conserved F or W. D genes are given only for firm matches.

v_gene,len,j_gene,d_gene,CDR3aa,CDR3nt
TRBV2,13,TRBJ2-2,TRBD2,CASRTSGRGELFF,TGTGCCAGCCGGACTAGCGGGAGGGGGGAGCTGTTTTTT
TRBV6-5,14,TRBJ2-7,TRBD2,CASGRLAGADEQYF,TGTGCCAGCGGAAGACTAGCGGGAGCTGACGAGCAGTACTTC
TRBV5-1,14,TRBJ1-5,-,CASSLGQLDQPQHF,TGCGCCAGCAGCTTGGGACAATTAGATCAGCCCCAGCATTTT
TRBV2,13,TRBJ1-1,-,CASSADGELEAFF,TGTGCCAGCAGTGCGGACGGGGAGCTAGAAGCTTTCTTT
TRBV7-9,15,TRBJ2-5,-,CASRGIMEGGETQYF,TGTGCCAGCAGGGGAATCATGGAGGGGGGGGAGACCCAGTACTTC
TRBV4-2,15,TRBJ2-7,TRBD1,CASSQGTGANYEQYF,TGTGCCAGCAGCCAAGGGACAGGGGCGAACTACGAGCAGTACTTC
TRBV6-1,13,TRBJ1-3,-,CASILGPGNTIYF,TGTGCCAGCATCCTGGGGCCGGGAAACACCATATATTTT
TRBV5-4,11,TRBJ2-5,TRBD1,CASSLDGTANF,TGTGCCAGCAGCTTAGACGGGACAGCCAACTTC
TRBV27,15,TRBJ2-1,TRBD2,CASSLSSGGPNEQFF,TGTGCCAGCAGTTTATCGAGCGGGGGACCTAATGAGCAGTTCTTC
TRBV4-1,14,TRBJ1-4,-,CASSGWGRDEKLFF,TGCGCCAGCAGCGGGTGGGGCCGAGATGAAAAACTGTTTTTT
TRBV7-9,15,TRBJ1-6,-,CASSFGGGSGSPLHF,TGTGCCAGCAGCTTCGGCGGAGGGAGCGGTTCACCCCTCCACTTT
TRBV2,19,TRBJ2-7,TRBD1,CATYTYVLVNGTGVYEQYF,TGTGCCACCTACACCTACGTCCTCGTGAACGGGACAGGCGTCTACGAGCAGTACTTC
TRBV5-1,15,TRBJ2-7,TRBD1,CASRPAGTGAYEQYF,TGCGCCAGCAGGCCCGCCGGGACAGGGGCCTACGAGCAGTACTTC
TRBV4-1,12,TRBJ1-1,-,CASSPINGEAFF,TGCGCCAGCAGCCCAATAAACGGTGAAGCTTTCTTT
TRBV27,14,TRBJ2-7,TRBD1,CASSTGGLIHEQYF,TGTGCCAGCTCGACAGGGGGTTTAATCCACGAGCAGTACTTC
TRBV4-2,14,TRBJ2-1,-,CASSPAPGGHEQFF,TGTGCCAGCAGCCCAGCACCGGGGGGCCATGAGCAGTTCTTC
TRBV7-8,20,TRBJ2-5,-,CASSLALGPRGAPYQETQYF,TGTGCCAGCAGCTTAGCGTTAGGTCCCAGGGGCGCCCCGTACCAAGAGACCCAGTACTTC
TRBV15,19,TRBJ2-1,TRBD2,CATSRALGASGKLMDEQFF,TGTGCCACCAGCAGAGCGCTCGGGGCTAGCGGGAAATTGATGGATGAGCAGTTCTTC
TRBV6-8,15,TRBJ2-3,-,CASSPRQADTDTQYF,TGTGCCAGCAGTCCCCGACAGGCGGACACAGATACGCAGTATTTT
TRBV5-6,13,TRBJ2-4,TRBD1,CASSLGTGVIQYF,TGTGCCAGCAGCTTGGGGACAGGGGTAATTCAGTACTTC
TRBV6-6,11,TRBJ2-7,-,CASSVTYEQYF,TGTGCCAGCAGTGTTACTTACGAGCAGTACTTC
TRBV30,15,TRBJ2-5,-,CAWSSSPTPKETQYF,TGTGCCTGGAGTTCTAGCCCGACGCCAAAAGAGACCCAGTACTTC
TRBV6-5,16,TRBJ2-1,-,CASSYSVGVSYNEQFF,TGTGCCAGCAGTTACTCGGTCGGAGTCTCCTACAATGAGCAGTTCTTC
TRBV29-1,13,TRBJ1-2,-,CSVEEQLNYGYTF,TGCAGCGTTGAAGAACAGCTGAACTATGGCTACACCTTC
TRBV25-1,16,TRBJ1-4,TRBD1,CASSVNPGTGNEKLFF,TGTGCCAGCAGTGTAAATCCCGGGACAGGGAATGAAAAACTGTTTTTT
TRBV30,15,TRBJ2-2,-,CAWSRDTYNTGELFF,TGTGCCTGGAGCCGGGACACCTACAACACCGGGGAGCTGTTTTTT
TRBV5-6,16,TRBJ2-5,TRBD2,CASSLGLAGARETQYF,TGTGCCAGCAGCTTGGGACTAGCGGGGGCGAGGGAGACCCAGTACTTC
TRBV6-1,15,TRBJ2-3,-,CASRPEGGGLDTQYF,TGTGCCAGCAGACCAGAGGGTGGGGGCCTGGATACGCAGTATTTT
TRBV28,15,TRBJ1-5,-,CASGPQQGSNQPQHF,TGTGCCAGCGGCCCCCAACAGGGAAGCAATCAGCCCCAGCATTTT
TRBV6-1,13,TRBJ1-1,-,CASRYQGSPEAFF,TGTGCCAGCAGGTACCAGGGGTCCCCTGAAGCTTTCTTT
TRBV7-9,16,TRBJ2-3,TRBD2,CASSLETGGFEDTQYF,TGTGCCAGCAGCTTAGAGACGGGAGGGTTCGAAGATACGCAGTATTTT
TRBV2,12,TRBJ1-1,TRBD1,CARNRGGYEAFF,TGTGCCAGAAATAGAGGGGGCTATGAAGCTTTCTTT
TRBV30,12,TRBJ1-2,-,CAWSKGDYGYTF,TGTGCCTGGAGTAAAGGGGACTATGGCTACACCTTC
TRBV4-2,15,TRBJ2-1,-,CASSQEGGGLDEQFF,TGTGCCAGCAGCCAAGAAGGGGGAGGGCTCGATGAGCAGTTCTTC
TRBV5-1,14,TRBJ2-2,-,CASSSGTYTGELFF,TGCGCCAGCAGCTCCGGGACTTACACCGGGGAGCTGTTTTTT
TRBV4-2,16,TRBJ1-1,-,CASSQEFQGPNTEAFF,TGTGCCAGCAGCCAAGAGTTTCAGGGTCCGAACACTGAAGCTTTCTTT
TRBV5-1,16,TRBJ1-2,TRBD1,CASSPAEGGEGNGYTF,TGCGCCAGCAGCCCTGCCGAAGGGGGCGAAGGGAATGGCTACACCTTC
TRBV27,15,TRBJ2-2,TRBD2,CASRKSGISTGELFF,TGTGCCAGCAGGAAAAGCGGGATCAGCACCGGGGAGCTGTTTTTT
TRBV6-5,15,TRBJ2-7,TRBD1,CASSYSGTGDYEQYF,TGTGCCAGCAGTTACTCCGGGACAGGGGACTACGAGCAGTACTTC
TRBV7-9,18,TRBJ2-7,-,CASSLRNTGQGPVYEQYF,TGTGCCAGCAGCTTAAGGAACACAGGCCAAGGGCCGGTGTACGAGCAGTACTTC
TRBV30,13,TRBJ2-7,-,CAWSVVSSYEQYF,TGTGCCTGGAGTGTAGTATCCAGCTACGAGCAGTACTTC
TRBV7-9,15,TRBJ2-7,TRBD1,CASSPTDRQGDEQYF,TGTGCCAGCAGCCCTACCGACCGACAGGGGGATGAGCAGTACTTC
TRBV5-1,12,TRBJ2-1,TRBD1,CASSPPGTELFF,TGCGCCAGCAGCCCCCCCGGGACAGAGCTGTTCTTC
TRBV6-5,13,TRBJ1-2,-,CASKLPGKEGYTF,TGTGCCAGCAAACTACCGGGAAAGGAGGGCTACACCTTC
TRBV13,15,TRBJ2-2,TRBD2,CASSTASGVNGELFF,TGTGCCAGCAGCACCGCTAGCGGGGTTAACGGGGAGCTGTTTTTT
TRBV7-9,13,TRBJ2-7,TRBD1,CASSQGQGGEQYF,TGTGCCAGCAGCCAGGGACAGGGAGGCGAGCAGTACTTC
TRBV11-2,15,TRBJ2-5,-,CASSSGQWQGETQYF,TGTGCCAGCAGCTCCGGGCAGTGGCAGGGAGAGACCCAGTACTTC
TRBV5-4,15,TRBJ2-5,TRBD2,CASSFGLAGVKTQYF,TGTGCCAGCAGCTTTGGACTAGCGGGAGTGAAGACCCAGTACTTC
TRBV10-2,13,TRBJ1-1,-,CASSPQVNTEAFF,TGCGCCAGCAGTCCACAGGTGAACACTGAAGCTTTCTTT
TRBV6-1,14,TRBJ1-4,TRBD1,CASSEVGQGDKLFF,TGTGCCAGCAGTGAAGTAGGTCAGGGGGATAAACTGTTTTTT
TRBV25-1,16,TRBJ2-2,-,CASSDNSTWKAGELFF,TGTGCCAGCAGTGACAATTCGACTTGGAAGGCCGGGGAGCTGTTTTTT
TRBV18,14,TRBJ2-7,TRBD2,CASSPPAGNYEQYF,TGTGCCAGCTCACCCCCAGCGGGGAACTACGAGCAGTACTTC
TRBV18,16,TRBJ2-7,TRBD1,CASSPPTGATTYEQYF,TGTGCCAGCTCACCCCCGACAGGGGCGACCACCTACGAGCAGTACTTC
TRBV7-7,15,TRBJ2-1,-,CASSLIESSYNEQFF,TGTGCTAGCAGCTTAATAGAGAGCTCCTACAATGAGCAGTTCTTC
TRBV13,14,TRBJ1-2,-,CASSLGQHLYGYTF,TGTGCCAGCAGCTTAGGACAGCACCTCTATGGCTACACCTTC
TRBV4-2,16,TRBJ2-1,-,CASSQEQGGARNEQFF,TGTGCCAGCAGCCAAGAGCAAGGCGGGGCCCGGAATGAGCAGTTCTTC